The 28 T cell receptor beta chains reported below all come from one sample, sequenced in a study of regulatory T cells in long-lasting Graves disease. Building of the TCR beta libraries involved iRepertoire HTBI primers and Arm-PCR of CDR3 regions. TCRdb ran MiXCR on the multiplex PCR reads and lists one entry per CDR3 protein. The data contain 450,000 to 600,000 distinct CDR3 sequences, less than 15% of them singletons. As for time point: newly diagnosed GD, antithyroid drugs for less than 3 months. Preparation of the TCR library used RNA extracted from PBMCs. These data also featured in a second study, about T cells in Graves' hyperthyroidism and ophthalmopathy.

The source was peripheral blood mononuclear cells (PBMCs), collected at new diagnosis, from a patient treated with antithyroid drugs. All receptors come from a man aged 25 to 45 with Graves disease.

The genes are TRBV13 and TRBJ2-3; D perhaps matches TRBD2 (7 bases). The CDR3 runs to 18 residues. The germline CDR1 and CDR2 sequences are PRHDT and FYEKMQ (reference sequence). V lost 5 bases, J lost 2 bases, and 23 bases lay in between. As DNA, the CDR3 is TGTGCCAGCAGCCCAACAGACGGAGGGGGGGACCTCACAGATACGCAGTATTTT. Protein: CASSPTDGGGDLTDTQYF.

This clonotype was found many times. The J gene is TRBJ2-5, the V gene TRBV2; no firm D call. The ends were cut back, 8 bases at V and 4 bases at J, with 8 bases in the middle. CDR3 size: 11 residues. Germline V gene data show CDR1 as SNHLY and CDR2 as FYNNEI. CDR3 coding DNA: TGTGCCAGCTTGGGAAGAGAGACCCAGTACTTC. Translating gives CASLGRETQYF.

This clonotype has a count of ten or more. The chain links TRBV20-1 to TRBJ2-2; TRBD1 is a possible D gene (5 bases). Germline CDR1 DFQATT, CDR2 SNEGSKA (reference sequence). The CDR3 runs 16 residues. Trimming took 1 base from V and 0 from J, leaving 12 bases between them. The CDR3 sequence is CSARAVDSSNTGELFF. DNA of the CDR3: TGCAGTGCTAGAGCCGTCGACAGTTCGAACACCGGGGAGCTGTTTTTT.

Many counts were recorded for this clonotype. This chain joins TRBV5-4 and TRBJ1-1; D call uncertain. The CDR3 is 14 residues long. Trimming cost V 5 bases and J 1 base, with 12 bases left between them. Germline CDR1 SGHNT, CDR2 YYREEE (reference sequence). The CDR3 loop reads CASSLPDGNTEAFF. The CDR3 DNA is TGTGCCAGCAGTCTCCCGGACGGGAACACTGAAGCTTTCTTT.

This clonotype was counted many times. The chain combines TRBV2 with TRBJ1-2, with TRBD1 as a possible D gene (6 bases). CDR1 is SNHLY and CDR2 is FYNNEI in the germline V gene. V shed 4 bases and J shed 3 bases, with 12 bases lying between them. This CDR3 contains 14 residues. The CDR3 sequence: CASSATGNYYGYTF. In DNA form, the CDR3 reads TGTGCCAGCAGTGCAACAGGGAACTACTATGGCTACACCTTC. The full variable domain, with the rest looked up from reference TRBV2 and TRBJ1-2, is EPEVTQTPSHQVTQMGQEVILRCVPISNHLYFYWYRQILGQKVEFLVSFYNNEISEKSEIFDDQFSVERPDGSNFTLKIRSTKLEDSAMYFCASSATGNYYGYTFGSGTRLTVV.

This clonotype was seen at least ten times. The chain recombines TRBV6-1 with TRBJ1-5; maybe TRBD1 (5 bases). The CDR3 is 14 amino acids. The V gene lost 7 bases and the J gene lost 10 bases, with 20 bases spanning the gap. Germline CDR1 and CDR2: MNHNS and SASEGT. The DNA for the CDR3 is TGTGCCAGCATAACCCGGGACCGAACTCACCCCCAGCATTTT. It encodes CASITRDRTHPQHF.

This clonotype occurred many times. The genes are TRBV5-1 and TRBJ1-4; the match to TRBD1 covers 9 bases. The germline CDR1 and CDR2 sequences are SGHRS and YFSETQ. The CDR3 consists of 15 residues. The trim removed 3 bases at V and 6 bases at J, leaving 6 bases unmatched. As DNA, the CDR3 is TGCGCCAGCAGCTGGGGACAGGGCGGGCATGAAAAACTGTTTTTT. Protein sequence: CASSWGQGGHEKLFF. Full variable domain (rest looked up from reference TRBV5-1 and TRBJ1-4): KAGVTQTPRYLIKTRGQQVTLSCSPISGHRSVSWYQQTPGQGLQFLFEYFSETQRNKGNFPGRFSGRQFSNSRSEMNVSTLELGDSALYLCASSWGQGGHEKLFFGSGTQLSVL.

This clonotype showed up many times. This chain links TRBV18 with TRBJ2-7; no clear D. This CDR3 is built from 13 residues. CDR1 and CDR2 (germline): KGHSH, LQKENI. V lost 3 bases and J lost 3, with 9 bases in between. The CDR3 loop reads CASSPVGVYEQYF. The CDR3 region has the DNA TGTGCCAGCTCACCGGTAGGTGTCTACGAGCAGTACTTC.

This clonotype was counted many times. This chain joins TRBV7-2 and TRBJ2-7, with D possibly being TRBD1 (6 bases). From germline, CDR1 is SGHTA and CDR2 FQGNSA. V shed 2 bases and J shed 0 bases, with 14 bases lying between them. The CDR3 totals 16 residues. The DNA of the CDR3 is TGTGCCAGCAGCTTAAGGTTCGACAGGAGCTCCTACGAGCAGTACTTC. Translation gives CASSLRFDRSSYEQYF.

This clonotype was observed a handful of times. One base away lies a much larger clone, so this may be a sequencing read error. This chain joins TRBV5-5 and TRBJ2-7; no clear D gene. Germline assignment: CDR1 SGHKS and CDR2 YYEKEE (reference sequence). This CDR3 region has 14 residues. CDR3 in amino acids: CASSLAPGAYGQYF. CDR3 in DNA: TGTGCCAGCAGCTTGGCTCCCGGAGCCTACGGGCAGTACTTC.

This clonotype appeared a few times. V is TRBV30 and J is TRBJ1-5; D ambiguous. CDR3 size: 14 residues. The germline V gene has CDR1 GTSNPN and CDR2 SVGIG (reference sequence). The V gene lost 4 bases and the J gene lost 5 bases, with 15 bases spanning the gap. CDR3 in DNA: TGTGCCTGGAAGGCCCGGGCGCATGATCAGCCCCAGCATTTT. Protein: CAWKARAHDQPQHF. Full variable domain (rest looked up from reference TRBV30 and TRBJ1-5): SQTIHQWPATLVQPVGSPLSLECTVEGTSNPNLYWYRQAAGRGLQLLFYSVGIGQISSEVPQNLSASRPQDRQFILSSKKLLLSDSGFYLCAWKARAHDQPQHFGDGTRLSIL.

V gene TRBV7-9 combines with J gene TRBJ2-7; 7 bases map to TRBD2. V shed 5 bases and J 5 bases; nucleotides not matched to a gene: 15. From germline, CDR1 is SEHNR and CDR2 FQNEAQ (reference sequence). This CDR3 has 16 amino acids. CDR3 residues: CASSPTLSGIDHEQYF. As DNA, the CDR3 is TGTGCCAGCAGCCCCACCCTGAGCGGGATTGACCACGAGCAGTACTTC.

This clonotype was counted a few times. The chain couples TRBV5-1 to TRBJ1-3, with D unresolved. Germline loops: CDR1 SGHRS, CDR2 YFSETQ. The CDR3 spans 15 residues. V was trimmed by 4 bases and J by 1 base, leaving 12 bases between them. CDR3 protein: CASSLGPSSGNTIYF. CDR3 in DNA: TGCGCCAGCAGCCTCGGACCGTCGTCTGGAAACACCATATATTTT.

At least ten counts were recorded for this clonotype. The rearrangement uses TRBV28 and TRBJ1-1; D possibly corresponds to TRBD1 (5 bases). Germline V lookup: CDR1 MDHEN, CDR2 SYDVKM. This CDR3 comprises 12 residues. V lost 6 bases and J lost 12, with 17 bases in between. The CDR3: CASSDGRDVTFF. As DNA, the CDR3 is TGTGCCAGCAGCGACGGGAGGGACGTGACTTTCTTT.

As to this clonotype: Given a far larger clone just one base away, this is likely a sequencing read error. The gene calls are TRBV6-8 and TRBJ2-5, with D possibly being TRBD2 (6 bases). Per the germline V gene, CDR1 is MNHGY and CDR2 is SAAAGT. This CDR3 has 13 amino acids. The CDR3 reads CASSRLGQEAQYF. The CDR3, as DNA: TGCGCCAGCAGCCGACTAGGTCAAGAGGCCCAGTACTTC.

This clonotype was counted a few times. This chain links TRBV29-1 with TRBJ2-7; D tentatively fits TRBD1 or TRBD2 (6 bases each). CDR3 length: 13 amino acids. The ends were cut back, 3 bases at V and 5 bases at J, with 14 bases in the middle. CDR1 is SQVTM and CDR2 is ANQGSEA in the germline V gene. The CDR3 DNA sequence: TGCAGCGTTGAGTGGCAGGGGAGGAACGAGCAGTACTTC. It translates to CSVEWQGRNEQYF.

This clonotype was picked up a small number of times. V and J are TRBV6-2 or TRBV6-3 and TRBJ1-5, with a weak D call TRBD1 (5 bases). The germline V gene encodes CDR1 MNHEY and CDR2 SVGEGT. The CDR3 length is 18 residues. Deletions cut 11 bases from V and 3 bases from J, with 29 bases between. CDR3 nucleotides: TGTGCCGCTCAGGGCCTCACTGATGTGTGGAGCTTCAATCAGCCCCAGCATTTT. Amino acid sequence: CAAQGLTDVWSFNQPQHF.

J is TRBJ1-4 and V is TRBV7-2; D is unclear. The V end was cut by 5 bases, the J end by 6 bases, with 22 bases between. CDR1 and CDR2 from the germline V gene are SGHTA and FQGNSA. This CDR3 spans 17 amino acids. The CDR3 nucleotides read TGTGCCAGCAGCCATCCCCAGGACTCCCTTTATCATGAAAAACTGTTTTTT. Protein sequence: CASSHPQDSLYHEKLFF.

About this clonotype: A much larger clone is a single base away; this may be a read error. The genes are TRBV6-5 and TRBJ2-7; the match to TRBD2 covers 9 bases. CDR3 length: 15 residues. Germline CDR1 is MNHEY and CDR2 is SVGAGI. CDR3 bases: TGTGCCGGCAGTTACTCGGGTAGCGGGAGATACGAGCAGTACTTC. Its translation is CAGSYSGSGRYEQYF.

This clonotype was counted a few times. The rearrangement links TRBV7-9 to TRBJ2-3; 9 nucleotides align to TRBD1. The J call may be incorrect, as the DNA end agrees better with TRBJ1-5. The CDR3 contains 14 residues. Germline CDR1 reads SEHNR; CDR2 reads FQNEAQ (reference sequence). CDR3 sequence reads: CASRTGGNTDTQHF. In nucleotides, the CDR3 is TGTGCCAGCAGGACAGGGGGTAACACAGATACGCAGCATTTT.

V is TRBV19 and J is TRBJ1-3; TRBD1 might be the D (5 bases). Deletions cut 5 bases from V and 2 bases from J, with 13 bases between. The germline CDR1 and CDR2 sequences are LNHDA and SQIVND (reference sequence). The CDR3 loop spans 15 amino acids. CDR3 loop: CASSASGTPGNTIYF. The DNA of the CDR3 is TGTGCCAGTAGTGCCTCCGGGACTCCTGGAAACACCATATATTTT.

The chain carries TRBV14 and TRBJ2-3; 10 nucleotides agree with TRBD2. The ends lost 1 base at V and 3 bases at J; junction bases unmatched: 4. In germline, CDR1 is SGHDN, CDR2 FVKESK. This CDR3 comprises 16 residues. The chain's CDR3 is CASSQGLAGVTDTQYF. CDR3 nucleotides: TGTGCCAGCAGCCAAGGTCTAGCGGGAGTTACAGATACGCAGTATTTT. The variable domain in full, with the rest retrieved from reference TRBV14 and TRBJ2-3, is EAGVTQFPSHSVIEKGQTVTLRCDPISGHDNLYWYRRVMGKEIKFLLHFVKESKQDESGMPNNRFLAERTGGTYSTLKVQPAELEDSGVYFCASSQGLAGVTDTQYFGPGTRLTVL.

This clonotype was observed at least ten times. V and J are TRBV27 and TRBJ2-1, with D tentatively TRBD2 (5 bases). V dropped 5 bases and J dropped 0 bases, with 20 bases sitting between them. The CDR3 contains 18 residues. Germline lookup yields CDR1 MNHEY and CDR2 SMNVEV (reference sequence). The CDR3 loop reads CASSLVWWEQSSYNEQFF. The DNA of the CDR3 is TGTGCCAGCAGTCTCGTCTGGTGGGAGCAGAGCTCCTACAATGAGCAGTTCTTC.

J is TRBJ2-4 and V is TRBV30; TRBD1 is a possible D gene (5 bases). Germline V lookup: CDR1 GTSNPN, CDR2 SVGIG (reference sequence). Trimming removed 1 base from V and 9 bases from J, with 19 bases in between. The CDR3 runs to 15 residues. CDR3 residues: CAWSAQDISRFIQYF. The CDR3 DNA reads TGTGCCTGGAGTGCCCAGGACATTTCTAGGTTCATTCAGTACTTC.

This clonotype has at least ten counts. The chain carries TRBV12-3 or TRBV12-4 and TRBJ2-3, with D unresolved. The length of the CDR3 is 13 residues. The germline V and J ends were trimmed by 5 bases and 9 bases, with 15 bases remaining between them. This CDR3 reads CASSVRVRGTQYF. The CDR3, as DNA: TGTGCCAGCAGTGTACGCGTCAGAGGAACGCAGTATTTT.

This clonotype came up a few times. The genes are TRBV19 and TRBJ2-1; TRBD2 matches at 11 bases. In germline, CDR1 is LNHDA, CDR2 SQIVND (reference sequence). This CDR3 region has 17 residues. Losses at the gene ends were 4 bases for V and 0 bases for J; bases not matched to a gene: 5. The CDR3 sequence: CASSKGLAASSYNEQFF. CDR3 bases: TGTGCCAGTAGTAAGGGACTAGCGGCAAGCTCCTACAATGAGCAGTTCTTC.

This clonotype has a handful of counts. CDR3 residues: CASSIGVGTLTDTQYF. CDR3 in DNA: TGTGCCAGTAGTATCGGGGTGGGGACTTTGACAGATACGCAGTATTTT. V gene TRBV19 combines with J gene TRBJ2-3, with a possible D match to TRBD2 (6 bases). In germline, CDR1 is LNHDA, CDR2 SQIVND (reference sequence). This CDR3 is 16 amino acids long. Trimming removed 3 bases from V and 3 bases from J, with 16 bases in between.

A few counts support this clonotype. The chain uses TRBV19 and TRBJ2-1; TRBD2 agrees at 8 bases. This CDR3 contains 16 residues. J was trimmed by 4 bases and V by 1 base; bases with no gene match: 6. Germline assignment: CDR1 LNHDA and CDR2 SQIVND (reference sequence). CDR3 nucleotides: TGTGCCAGTAGTATAGGACTAGCGCGCCCGTACAATGAGCAGTTCTTC. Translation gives CASSIGLARPYNEQFF.